These 10 T cell receptor beta chains were all obtained from the same sample, sequenced in a study of T cell responses to AZD1222 COVID-19 vaccine. The repertoire was sequenced with immunoSEQ multiplex PCR; TCRdb's copy has only in-frame clones and lacks some. The table includes under 150,000 clones, roughly 93% detected once. The sample here was peripheral blood, taken 28 days after the second AZD1222 dose. Source of these receptors: an adult who received the AZD1222 COVID-19 vaccine.

V is TRBV12-3 or TRBV12-4 and J is TRBJ2-2; D may correspond to TRBD1 or TRBD2 (5 bases each). Trimming cost V 3 bases and J 6 bases, with 8 bases left between them. The CDR3 loop spans 13 amino acids. The CDR3: CASSFGDAGELFF. Written as DNA, the CDR3 is TGTGCCAGCAGTTTCGGGGACGCCGGGGAGCTGTTTTTT.

The chain combines TRBV18 with TRBJ1-5, with D unclear. The CDR3 is 16 residues long. Trimming took off 4 bases at V and 5 bases at J, with 18 bases between the two ends. CDR1 is KGHSH and CDR2 is LQKENI in the germline V gene. The CDR3 loop is CASSLRSPRFDQPQHF. CDR3 coding DNA: TGTGCCAGCTCACTAAGGTCACCTAGATTCGATCAGCCCCAGCATTTT.

This clone was seen many times. CDR3 residues: CASSDSGFGANVLTF. The DNA for the CDR3 is TGTGCCAGCAGTGACTCGGGGTTTGGGGCCAACGTCCTGACTTTC. The J gene is TRBJ2-6, the V gene TRBV6-4; no clear D. From germline, CDR1 is MRHNA and CDR2 SNTAGT. With 0 bases removed from V and 3 bases from J, the gap between germline ends came to 6 bases. This CDR3 region has 15 residues.

This sequence joins TRBV5-8 and TRBJ1-1; 9 bases agree with TRBD1. This CDR3 region has 17 residues. J was trimmed by 0 bases and V by 0 bases; bases with no gene match: 6. Germline CDR1 is SGHTS and CDR2 is YDEGEE. This CDR3 is CASSLGDRALMNTEAFF. CDR3 DNA: TGTGCCAGCAGCTTGGGGGACAGGGCTCTCATGAACACTGAAGCTTTCTTT.

This chain uses TRBV6-1 with TRBJ1-1, with D unclear. V lost 3 bases to trimming and J lost 0 bases, with 8 bases between them. This CDR3 region has 14 residues. Germline CDR1 is MNHNS and CDR2 is SASEGT. The CDR3 nucleotides are TGTGCCAGCAGTGAGGGTCCGATGAACACTGAAGCTTTCTTT. This codes for CASSEGPMNTEAFF.

The CDR3 reads CASRLRGGHTIYF. CDR3 in DNA: TGTGCCAGCAGACTCAGGGGTGGCCACACCATATATTTT. The V and J genes are TRBV27 and TRBJ1-3; a possible D gene is TRBD1 (6 bases). V lost 6 bases and J 8 bases, leaving 14 bases between the germline ends. Germline CDR1 MNHEY, CDR2 SMNVEV (reference sequence). The CDR3 contains 13 residues.

The chain combines TRBV11-2 with TRBJ2-5; 9 bases align to TRBD2. V was clipped by 5 bases and J by 1 base; unmatched bases: 5. Germline CDR1 SGHAT, CDR2 FQNNGV. CDR3 length equals 15 residues. The DNA of the CDR3 is TGTGCCAGCAGCCACAATAGCGGGGGCCAAGAGACCCAGTACTTC. Its protein product is CASSHNSGGQETQYF. Supplemented by reference TRBV11-2 and TRBJ2-5, the full variable domain reads EAGVAQSPRYKIIEKRQSVAFWCNPISGHATLYWYQQILGQGPKLLIQFQNNGVVDDSQLPKDRFSAERLKGVDSTLKIQPAKLEDSAVYLCASSHNSGGQETQYFGPGTRLLVL.

The chain combines TRBV6-1 with TRBJ1-2; 7 nucleotides match TRBD1. Unmatched junction bases numbered 5, after V lost 3 bases and J lost 4 bases. Germline V lookup: CDR1 MNHNS, CDR2 SASEGT. The CDR3 extends over 14 amino acids. The CDR3 DNA reads as TGTGCCAGCAGTGAGCAGGGACAGTTCTATGGCTACACCTTC. This codes for CASSEQGQFYGYTF.

J is TRBJ1-5 and V is TRBV12-3 or TRBV12-4, with TRBD1 identical over 7 bases. V lost 5 bases, J lost 6 bases, and 4 bases stayed unmatched. This CDR3 has 13 residues. In DNA form, the CDR3 reads TGTGCCAGCAGTCAGGGGGTTGGTCAGCCCCAGCATTTT. Translating it yields CASSQGVGQPQHF.

The CDR3 nucleotides are TGTGCCAGCAGTCCCGGACACCGCACAGATACGCAGTATTTT. Amino acids: CASSPGHRTDTQYF. The chain links TRBV6-4 to TRBJ2-3; D perhaps matches TRBD1 (5 bases). V was trimmed by 5 bases and J by 1 base, leaving 10 bases between them. The CDR3 length is 14 residues. In germline, CDR1 is MRHNA, CDR2 SNTAGT.